The rows below give T cell receptor beta chains drawn from one sample of a study of T cell responses to AZD1222 COVID-19 vaccine. Method: immunoSEQ multiplex PCR; TCRdb's copy keeps in-frame clones and lacks some. The table shows about 160,000 clones, with about 90% occurring only once. Sequences were derived from peripheral blood, sampled on day 0 of AZD1222 vaccination. The receptors were sampled from an adult in good health. CDR3s include the opening cysteine and the closing phenylalanine or tryptophan. D genes are given only for firm matches. Only some rows state a clone size, as once, few, many or a class for expanded clones.

V: TRBV7-2
length: 14
J: TRBJ2-1
D: TRBD2
size: once
CDR3: CASSPGGSYNEQFF
DNA: TGTGCCAGCAGTCCGGGGGGCTCCTACAATGAGCAGTTCTTC

V: TRBV5-1
length: 16
J: TRBJ2-2
D: TRBD1
size: -
CDR3: CASSLVTGVVTGELFF
DNA: TGCGCCAGCAGCTTGGTTACAGGGGTCGTCACCGGGGAGCTGTTTTTT

V: TRBV5-1
length: 15
J: TRBJ1-2
D: -
size: -
CDR3: CASSPDSRSYAGYTF
DNA: TGCGCCAGCAGCCCGGACAGCCGTTCCTACGCTGGCTACACCTTC

V: TRBV28
length: 13
J: TRBJ1-2
D: -
size: -
CDR3: CASGQGASGGYTF
DNA: TGTGCCAGCGGGCAAGGGGCGTCGGGCGGCTACACCTTC

V: TRBV28
length: 15
J: TRBJ2-7
D: TRBD1
size: -
CDR3: CASGFHGTGSDEQYF
DNA: TGTGCCAGCGGATTCCACGGGACAGGGTCCGACGAGCAGTACTTC

V: TRBV19
length: 18
J: TRBJ2-5
D: -
size: -
CDR3: CASSSHTEATAPRETQYF
DNA: TGTGCCAGTAGTAGCCATACCGAGGCAACAGCCCCAAGGGAGACCCAGTACTTC

V: TRBV28
length: 15
J: TRBJ1-2
D: -
size: -
CDR3: CASSLEDTGHYGYTF
DNA: TGTGCCAGCAGTTTAGAGGACACGGGACACTATGGCTACACCTTC

V: TRBV5-1
length: 17
J: TRBJ2-3
D: TRBD2
size: -
CDR3: CASSGPTSGLSTDTQYF
DNA: TGCGCCAGCAGCGGGCCCACTAGCGGACTAAGCACAGATACGCAGTATTTT

V: TRBV7-2
length: 12
J: TRBJ2-3
D: -
size: -
CDR3: CASSSSTDTQYF
DNA: TGTGCCAGCAGCTCGAGCACAGATACGCAGTATTTT

V: TRBV27
length: 15
J: TRBJ2-7
D: -
size: -
CDR3: CASSPRDLSSYEQYF
DNA: TGTGCCAGCAGCCCGCGGGACTTGAGCTCCTACGAGCAGTACTTC

V: TRBV11-2
length: 16
J: TRBJ2-2
D: TRBD2
size: -
CDR3: CASSIFSGGYTGELFF
DNA: TGTGCCAGCAGCATTTTTAGCGGGGGGTACACCGGGGAGCTGTTTTTT

V: TRBV28
length: 13
J: TRBJ1-1
D: -
size: -
CDR3: CASSLFPGGEAFF
DNA: TGTGCCAGCAGTTTGTTTCCCGGGGGTGAAGCTTTCTTT

V: TRBV4-3
length: 14
J: TRBJ2-7
D: TRBD1
size: -
CDR3: CASSLQGDRTEQYF
DNA: TGCGCCAGCAGCCTTCAGGGGGACAGAACCGAGCAGTACTTC

V: TRBV15
length: 16
J: TRBJ1-1
D: -
size: -
CDR3: CATSRKRQGPGTEAFF
DNA: TGTGCCACCAGCAGAAAGCGGCAGGGTCCGGGCACTGAAGCTTTCTTT

V: TRBV6-2/TRBV6-3
length: 20
J: TRBJ1-2
D: TRBD1
size: -
CDR3: CASSYSKSRTGRGQYYGYTF
DNA: TGTGCCAGCAGTTACTCGAAATCCCGGACAGGGAGAGGCCAATACTATGGCTACACCTTC

V: TRBV6-2/TRBV6-3
length: 11
J: TRBJ1-1
D: -
size: once
CDR3: CASSYITEAFF
DNA: TGTGCCAGCAGTTACATCACTGAAGCTTTCTTT

V: TRBV6-5
length: 13
J: TRBJ1-2
D: -
size: -
CDR3: CASSKDRFYGYTF
DNA: TGTGCCAGCAGCAAAGACAGGTTCTATGGCTACACCTTC

V: TRBV11-2
length: 12
J: TRBJ1-2
D: -
size: once
CDR3: CASSSNIQDYTF
DNA: TGTGCCAGCAGCTCGAACATACAGGACTACACCTTC

V: TRBV25-1
length: 14
J: TRBJ1-1
D: -
size: -
CDR3: CASRKEGGNTEAFF
DNA: TGTGCCAGCAGGAAGGAGGGGGGCAACACTGAAGCTTTCTTT

V: TRBV9
length: 13
J: TRBJ1-1
D: -
size: once
CDR3: CASSVYSGGEAFF
DNA: TGTGCCAGCAGCGTATACTCCGGGGGCGAAGCTTTCTTT

V: TRBV5-1
length: 15
J: TRBJ2-3
D: TRBD2
size: -
CDR3: CASSPEGLDPDTQYF
DNA: TGCGCCAGCAGCCCAGAGGGACTAGACCCAGATACGCAGTATTTT

V: TRBV9
length: 14
J: TRBJ1-2
D: -
size: once
CDR3: CASSVGSGADGYTF
DNA: TGTGCCAGCAGCGTAGGTTCAGGAGCCGATGGCTACACCTTC

V: TRBV27
length: 14
J: TRBJ2-5
D: TRBD2
size: -
CDR3: CASSWRGLQETQYF
DNA: TGTGCCAGCAGTTGGAGGGGACTACAAGAGACCCAGTACTTC

V: TRBV2
length: 14
J: TRBJ2-6
D: -
size: -
CDR3: CASSESSGANVLTF
DNA: TGTGCCAGCAGTGAGAGCTCTGGGGCCAACGTCCTGACTTTC

V: TRBV7-9
length: 14
J: TRBJ2-1
D: -
size: -
CDR3: CASRHTGAYNEQFF
DNA: TGTGCCAGCAGACATACAGGAGCCTACAATGAGCAGTTCTTC

V: TRBV7-2
length: 16
J: TRBJ2-1
D: TRBD1
size: -
CDR3: CASSPRGQSSYNEQFF
DNA: TGTGCCAGCAGCCCTAGGGGACAGAGCTCCTACAATGAGCAGTTCTTC

V: TRBV2
length: 14
J: TRBJ1-3
D: -
size: -
CDR3: CASSVTGSGNTIYF
DNA: TGTGCCAGCAGTGTCACAGGCTCTGGAAACACCATATATTTT

V: TRBV6-5
length: 14
J: TRBJ2-5
D: -
size: -
CDR3: CASSYLTSGETQYF
DNA: TGTGCCAGCAGTTACTTGACTAGTGGGGAGACCCAGTACTTC

V: TRBV14
length: 15
J: TRBJ1-6
D: TRBD1
size: -
CDR3: CASSPRQGVRSPLHF
DNA: TGTGCCAGCAGCCCGAGACAGGGAGTTCGTTCACCCCTCCACTTT

V: TRBV10-3
length: 13
J: TRBJ2-7
D: TRBD1
size: -
CDR3: CAILRDRDYEQYF
DNA: TGTGCCATCCTGAGGGACAGGGATTACGAGCAGTACTTC

V: TRBV4-2
length: 16
J: TRBJ1-2
D: -
size: -
CDR3: CASSQENRAGEEGYTF
DNA: TGTGCCAGCAGCCAAGAGAATAGGGCAGGGGAGGAGGGCTACACCTTC

V: TRBV7-9
length: 12
J: TRBJ1-2
D: -
size: once
CDR3: CASSSTGYGYTF
DNA: TGTGCCAGCAGCTCAACAGGGTATGGCTACACCTTC

V: TRBV28
length: 14
J: TRBJ1-2
D: -
size: once
CDR3: CALKGGRTNYGYTF
DNA: TGTGCCTTAAAGGGAGGCAGGACTAACTATGGCTACACCTTC

V: TRBV30
length: 13
J: TRBJ1-1
D: -
size: -
CDR3: CAWSPSGTGEVFF
DNA: TGTGCCTGGAGTCCTTCGGGGACGGGCGAGGTTTTCTTT

V: TRBV14
length: 15
J: TRBJ1-2
D: -
size: -
CDR3: CASSQIGTDYYGYTF
DNA: TGTGCCAGCAGCCAAATTGGGACTGACTACTATGGCTACACCTTC

V: TRBV7-9
length: 13
J: TRBJ2-3
D: -
size: once
CDR3: CASSLDTPDTQYF
DNA: TGTGCCAGCAGCTTAGATACTCCCGATACGCAGTATTTT

V: TRBV6-5
length: 12
J: TRBJ1-6
D: -
size: -
CDR3: CASSSSNSPLHF
DNA: TGTGCCAGCAGTTCATCCAATTCACCCCTCCACTTT

V: TRBV7-9
length: 14
J: TRBJ1-2
D: -
size: -
CDR3: CASSLSGQHYGYTF
DNA: TGTGCCAGCAGCTTGTCCGGACAGCATTATGGCTACACCTTC

V: TRBV4-3
length: 14
J: TRBJ2-3
D: TRBD2
size: -
CDR3: CASSQSTSAYTQYF
DNA: TGCGCCAGCAGCCAATCGACTAGCGCGTATACGCAGTATTTT

V: TRBV27
length: 16
J: TRBJ1-6
D: -
size: few
CDR3: CASRRTSGRDNSPLHF
DNA: TGTGCCAGCAGACGGACATCCGGGAGAGACAATTCACCCCTCCACTTT

V: TRBV5-6
length: 11
J: TRBJ2-3
D: -
size: -
CDR3: CASSLSQTQYF
DNA: TGTGCCAGCAGCTTGTCGCAGACGCAGTATTTT

V: TRBV5-1
length: 16
J: TRBJ2-2
D: -
size: -
CDR3: CASSFGLGANTGELFF
DNA: TGCGCCAGCAGCTTTGGTCTAGGGGCGAACACCGGGGAGCTGTTTTTT

V: TRBV7-3
length: 16
J: TRBJ1-5
D: -
size: -
CDR3: CASSATGIFGNQPQHF
DNA: TGTGCCAGCAGCGCCACAGGGATTTTCGGCAATCAGCCCCAGCATTTT

V: TRBV6-5
length: 13
J: TRBJ2-2
D: -
size: -
CDR3: CASSRQNTGELFF
DNA: TGTGCCAGCAGTAGACAGAACACCGGGGAGCTGTTTTTT

V: TRBV3-1/TRBV3-2
length: 13
J: TRBJ1-1
D: -
size: -
CDR3: CASSPQQNTEAFF
DNA: TGTGCCAGCAGCCCACAGCAAAACACTGAAGCTTTCTTT

V: TRBV15
length: 16
J: TRBJ2-3
D: TRBD2
size: -
CDR3: CATSTSLAGRTDTQYF
DNA: TGTGCCACCAGCACCTCACTAGCGGGAAGGACAGATACGCAGTATTTT

V: TRBV4-1
length: 14
J: TRBJ1-2
D: -
size: -
CDR3: CASSQEVRAVGYTF
DNA: TGCGCCAGCAGCCAAGAGGTCAGGGCAGTTGGCTACACCTTC

V: TRBV7-8
length: 15
J: TRBJ2-2
D: TRBD1
size: -
CDR3: CASSISRDRTGELFF
DNA: TGTGCCAGCAGCATATCCCGGGACAGGACCGGGGAGCTGTTTTTT

V: TRBV28
length: 14
J: TRBJ1-5
D: -
size: once
CDR3: CASSYFRENQPQHF
DNA: TGTGCCAGCAGTTATTTCCGGGAAAATCAGCCCCAGCATTTT

V: TRBV27
length: 14
J: TRBJ2-7
D: TRBD2
size: -
CDR3: CAGSSLAGSREQYF
DNA: TGTGCCGGCAGTTCACTAGCGGGATCCCGCGAGCAGTACTTC

V: TRBV5-1
length: 15
J: TRBJ1-1
D: -
size: -
CDR3: CASSPSGTMNTEAFF
DNA: TGCGCCAGCAGCCCATCTGGGACTATGAACACTGAAGCTTTCTTT

V: TRBV6-5
length: 15
J: TRBJ1-3
D: TRBD1
size: -
CDR3: CASSRRGPPGNTIYF
DNA: TGTGCCAGCAGTAGAAGGGGGCCGCCTGGAAACACCATATATTTT

V: TRBV27
length: 16
J: TRBJ2-1
D: TRBD1
size: once
CDR3: CASSSTGAPGDNEQFF
DNA: TGTGCCAGCAGTTCGACAGGGGCCCCTGGGGACAATGAGCAGTTCTTC

V: TRBV28
length: 14
J: TRBJ1-1
D: -
size: -
CDR3: CASSLWSMNTEAFF
DNA: TGTGCCAGCAGCTTGTGGAGTATGAACACTGAAGCTTTCTTT

V: TRBV12-3/TRBV12-4
length: 12
J: TRBJ2-1
D: -
size: -
CDR3: CASSPPLVKQFF
DNA: TGTGCCAGCAGCCCCCCCTTGGTGAAACAGTTCTTC

V: TRBV28
length: 15
J: TRBJ1-6
D: -
size: -
CDR3: CASSLSGGINSPLHF
DNA: TGTGCCAGCAGTTTAAGCGGCGGTATTAATTCACCCCTCCACTTT

V: TRBV7-3
length: 15
J: TRBJ2-3
D: TRBD2
size: -
CDR3: CASSLAGGEGDTQYF
DNA: TGTGCCAGCAGCTTAGCGGGAGGGGAGGGGGATACGCAGTATTTT

V: TRBV5-1
length: 14
J: TRBJ1-5
D: TRBD1
size: -
CDR3: CASSLWTGNQPQHF
DNA: TGCGCCAGCAGCTTATGGACAGGGAATCAGCCCCAGCATTTT

V: TRBV18
length: 18
J: TRBJ1-1
D: TRBD1
size: -
CDR3: CASSPPNPGQGANTEAFF
DNA: TGTGCCAGCTCACCGCCCAATCCGGGACAGGGGGCGAACACTGAAGCTTTCTTT